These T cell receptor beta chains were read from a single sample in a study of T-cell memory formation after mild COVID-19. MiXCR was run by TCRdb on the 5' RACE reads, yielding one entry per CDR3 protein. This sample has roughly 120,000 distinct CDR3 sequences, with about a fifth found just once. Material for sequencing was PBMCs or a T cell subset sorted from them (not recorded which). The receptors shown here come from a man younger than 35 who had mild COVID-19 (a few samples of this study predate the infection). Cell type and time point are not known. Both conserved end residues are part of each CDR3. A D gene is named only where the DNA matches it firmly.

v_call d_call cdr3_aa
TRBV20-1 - CSARAGRTPTPEAFF
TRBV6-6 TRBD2 CASRELAGGFNTQYF
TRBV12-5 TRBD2 CASGPTSGGDTDTQYF
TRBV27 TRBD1 CASRGDRAYGYTF
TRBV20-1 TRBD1 CSVATGENTEAFF
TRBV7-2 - CASSFLGHSPLHF
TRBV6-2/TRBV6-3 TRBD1 CASSYSPIDRVSGYTF
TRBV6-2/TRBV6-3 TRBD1 CASSPDRALINQPQHF
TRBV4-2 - CASSQAQGSYEQYF
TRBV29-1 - CSVEGGVSYEQYF
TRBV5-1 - CASSHRTGSTDTQYF
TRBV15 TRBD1 CATSRDTGQGVYTF
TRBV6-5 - CASRTSQETQYF
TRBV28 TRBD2 CASRFVLAGPTDTQYF
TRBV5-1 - CASSPNSPGYFNGYTF
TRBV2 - CASGPDRELFF
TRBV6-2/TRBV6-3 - CASSGVLLSTGELFF
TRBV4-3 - CASSQNFGGGNTEAFF
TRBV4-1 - CASSRGGRYEQYF
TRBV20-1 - CSADYSAFNEQFF
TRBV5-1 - CASTSLGVGTEAFF
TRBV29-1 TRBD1 CSVEGTGETLTFF
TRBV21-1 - CASSKVEETQYF
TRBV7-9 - CASRPPQVGEAGNTIYF
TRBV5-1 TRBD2 CASSLRTSGGTSYNEQFF
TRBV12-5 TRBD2 CASSPLAGVWELFF
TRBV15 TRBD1 CATRTGDGKNIQYF
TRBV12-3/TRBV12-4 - CASSFPYSKPTSNTGELFF
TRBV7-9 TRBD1 CASSSSGQGAGETQYF
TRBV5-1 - CASSLPGEAFF
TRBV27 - CASQGGAQYEQFF
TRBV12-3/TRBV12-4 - CASSLSSNTEAFF
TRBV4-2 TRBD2 CASSQEFPGGPKDTQYF
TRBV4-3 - CASSQDSATVGEQYF
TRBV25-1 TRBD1 CASTGTGVYEQYF
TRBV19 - CASSILSFEGYTF
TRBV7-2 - CASSLGGPGAALYGYTF
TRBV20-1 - CSARKGNTGELFF
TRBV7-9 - CASSLERDEQFF
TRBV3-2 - CASSGTQRGEKDEQFF
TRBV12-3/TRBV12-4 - CASSLNEALHF
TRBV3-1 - CASSQPHNGVTNTEAFF
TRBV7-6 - CASSEGAISGGGTDTQYF